This T cell receptor beta chain was captured by sequencing in a study of blood T cell repertoires in COVID-19. Across the whole study: Some COVID-19 samples were acute and others convalescent; all came from the United States, Italy and Spain.

This CDR3 spans 18 amino acids. Germline-derived CDR1 and CDR2 are SGHTA and FQGTGA. V shed 0 bases and J 4 bases; nucleotides not matched to a gene: 8. Original data processing: Reference gene primers were amplified, and this amplification served to estimate nucleated cell counts. Sequenced by immunoSEQ multiplex PCR; TCRdb stores in-frame clones only, minus some. V, J and clone size reflect that table, while D and trimming were determined from the DNA. This table has 150,000 to 200,000 clones, more than 80% appearing once. The sequenced sample consisted of peripheral blood. The origin of this receptor is a man between 60 and 75 years old with acute or convalescent COVID-19. The chain joins TRBV7-3 to TRBJ2-1; 11 nucleotides agree with TRBD2. The CDR3 DNA follows: TGTGCCAGCAGCTTAACTAGCGGGGGGGTAAGACGATACAATGAGCAGTTCTTC. Translation: CASSLTSGGVRRYNEQFF.